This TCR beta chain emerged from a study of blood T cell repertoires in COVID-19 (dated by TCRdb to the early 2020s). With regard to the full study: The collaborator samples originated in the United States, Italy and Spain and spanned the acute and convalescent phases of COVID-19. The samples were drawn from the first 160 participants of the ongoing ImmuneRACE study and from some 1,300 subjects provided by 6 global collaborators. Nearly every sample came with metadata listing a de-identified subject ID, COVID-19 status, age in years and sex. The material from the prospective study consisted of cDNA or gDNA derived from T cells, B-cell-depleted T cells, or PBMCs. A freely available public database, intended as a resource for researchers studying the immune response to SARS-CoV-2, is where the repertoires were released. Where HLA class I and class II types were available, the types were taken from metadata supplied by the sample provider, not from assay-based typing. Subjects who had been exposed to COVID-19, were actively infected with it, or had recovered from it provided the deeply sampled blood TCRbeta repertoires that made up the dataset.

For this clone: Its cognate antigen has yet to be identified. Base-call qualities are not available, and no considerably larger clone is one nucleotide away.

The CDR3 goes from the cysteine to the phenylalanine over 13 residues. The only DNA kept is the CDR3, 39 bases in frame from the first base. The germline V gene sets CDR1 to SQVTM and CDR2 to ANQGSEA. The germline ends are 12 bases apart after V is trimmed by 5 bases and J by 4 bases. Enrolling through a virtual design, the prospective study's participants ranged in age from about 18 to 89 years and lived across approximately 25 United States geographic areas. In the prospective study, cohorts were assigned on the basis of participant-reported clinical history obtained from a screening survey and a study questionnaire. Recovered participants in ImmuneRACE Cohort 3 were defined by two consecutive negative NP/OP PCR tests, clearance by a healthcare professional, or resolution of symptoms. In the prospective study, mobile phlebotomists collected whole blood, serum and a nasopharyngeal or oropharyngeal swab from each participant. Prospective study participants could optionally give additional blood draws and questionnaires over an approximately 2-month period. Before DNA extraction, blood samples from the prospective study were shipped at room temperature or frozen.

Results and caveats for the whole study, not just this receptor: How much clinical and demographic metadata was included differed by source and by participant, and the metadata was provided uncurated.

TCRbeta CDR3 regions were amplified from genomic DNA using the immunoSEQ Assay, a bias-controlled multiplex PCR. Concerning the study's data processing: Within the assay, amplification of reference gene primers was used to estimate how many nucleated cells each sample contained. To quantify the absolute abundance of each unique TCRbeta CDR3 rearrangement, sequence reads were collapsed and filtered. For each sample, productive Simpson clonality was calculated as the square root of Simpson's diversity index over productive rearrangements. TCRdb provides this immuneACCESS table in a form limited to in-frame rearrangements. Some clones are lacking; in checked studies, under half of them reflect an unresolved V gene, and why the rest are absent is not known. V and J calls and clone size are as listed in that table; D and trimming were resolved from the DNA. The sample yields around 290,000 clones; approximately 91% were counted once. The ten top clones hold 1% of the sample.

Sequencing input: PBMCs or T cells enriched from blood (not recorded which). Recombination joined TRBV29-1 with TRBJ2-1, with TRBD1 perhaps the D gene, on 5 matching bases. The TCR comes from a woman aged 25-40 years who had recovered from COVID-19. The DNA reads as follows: TGCAGCGTTTCGACAGATTTGTACAATGAGCAGTTCTTC. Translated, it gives CSVSTDLYNEQFF.